This passage covers 12 T cell receptor beta chains from one sample sequenced in a study of graft-versus-host responses after intestinal transplantation. Here immunoSEQ multiplex PCR was the method, and the copy in TCRdb shows in-frame clones only, minus some. This sample carries about 47,000 clones, 85% to 95% of them seen once, and the ten largest clones take approximately 0.21%. The antigens for these receptors are not known. The sequences come from unstimulated CD8+ T cells sorted from spleen or lymph node cells, collected before transplant. These receptors all come from a human donor who was the organ donor for an intestinal transplant.

The CDR3 here is CASSQNQGAGELFF. The CDR3 DNA follows: TGTGCCAGCAGTCAAAACCAAGGGGCCGGGGAGCTGTTTTTT. The chain combines TRBV4-2 with TRBJ2-2; tentatively, D is TRBD1 (5 bases). Germline V gene lookup returns CDR1 LGHNA and CDR2 YNFKEQ. The V end was cut by 6 bases, the J end by 6 bases, with 14 bases between. CDR3 length: 14 amino acids.

Only a few counts were recorded for this clone. CDR3 coding DNA: TGTGCCAGCAGCTTAGTCAATGAGCAGTTCTTC. Amino acid sequence: CASSLVNEQFF. The chain is built from TRBV11-2 and TRBJ2-1; D remains ambiguous. Trimming left V 1 base short and J 6 bases short, with 1 base between. CDR1 is SGHAT and CDR2 is FQNNGV in the germline V gene. CDR3 length: 11 residues. Based on the CDR3 plus reference TRBV11-2 and TRBJ2-1, the full variable domain is EAGVAQSPRYKIIEKRQSVAFWCNPISGHATLYWYQQILGQGPKLLIQFQNNGVVDDSQLPKDRFSAERLKGVDSTLKIQPAKLEDSAVYLCASSLVNEQFFGPGTRLTVL.

This sequence joins TRBV29-1 and TRBJ2-2, with D perhaps being TRBD1 or TRBD2 (5 bases each). This CDR3 contains 12 residues. Germline V lookup: CDR1 SQVTM, CDR2 ANQGSEA. Written as DNA, the CDR3 is TGCTGTGGGCAGGGAGACACCGGGGAGCTGTTTTTT. The encoded protein is CCGQGDTGELFF.

In regard to this clone: At one end, the junction sequence differs from germline, possibly due to a read error. The genes are TRBV18 and TRBJ1-6, with D possibly matching TRBD1 (5 bases). The CDR3 extends over 15 amino acids. Germline V gene sequence: CDR1 KGHSH, CDR2 LQKENI. The CDR3 protein is CASSSPFGANSPLHF. CDR3 nucleotide sequence: TGTGCCAGCTCATCACCCTTCGGGGCTAATTCACCCCTCCACTTT.

This rearrangement joins TRBV4-3 to TRBJ1-1; D gene unclear. The V end lost 1 base, the J end lost 2 bases, and 8 bases lay between the germline ends. Germline V gene lookup returns CDR1 LGHNA and CDR2 YSLEER. CDR3 size: 14 residues. CDR3 amino acids: CASSQALLNTEAFF. CDR3 nucleotides: TGCGCCAGCAGCCAAGCCCTGCTAAACACTGAAGCTTTCTTT.

This rearrangement joins TRBV9 to TRBJ1-1, with D uncertain. V was shortened by 3 bases and J by 2 bases, with 11 bases between the two germline ends. Germline CDR1 reads SGDLS; CDR2 reads YYNGEE. This CDR3 region has 14 residues. CDR3 amino acids: CASSAGSLNTEAFF. CDR3 DNA: TGTGCCAGCAGCGCTGGGAGCTTAAACACTGAAGCTTTCTTT.

This clone was detected only once. This chain joins TRBV9 and TRBJ1-1; 7 nucleotides match TRBD1. Germline loops: CDR1 SGDLS, CDR2 YYNGEE. The CDR3 is 15 residues long. The J segment lost 1 base and the V segment lost 4 bases, leaving 7 bases of the junction unmatched. The CDR3 region is CASSTPTGTNTEAFF. The DNA for the CDR3 is TGTGCCAGCAGCACTCCGACAGGGACGAACACTGAAGCTTTCTTT.

This chain joins TRBV7-3 and TRBJ2-2; D is perhaps TRBD1 (6 bases). The CDR3 runs to 17 residues. V was shortened by 0 bases and J by 3 bases, with 14 bases between the two germline ends. Germline V gene sequence: CDR1 SGHTA, CDR2 FQGTGA. The CDR3 nucleotides are TGTGCCAGCAGCTTAACGTCGTCGACAGGCTACACCGGGGAGCTGTTTTTT. Amino acid sequence: CASSLTSSTGYTGELFF.

The rearrangement joins TRBV7-9 to TRBJ2-2; 7 nucleotides match TRBD1. This CDR3 comprises 13 residues. Germline lookup yields CDR1 SEHNR and CDR2 FQNEAQ (reference sequence). The J segment lost 9 bases and the V segment lost 5 bases, leaving 6 bases of the junction unmatched. The CDR3 here is CASSRTGDRELFF. The CDR3 region has the DNA TGTGCCAGCAGCAGGACAGGAGATAGGGAGCTGTTTTTT.

This chain joins TRBV27 and TRBJ2-7; 8 bases align to TRBD1. In germline, CDR1 is MNHEY, CDR2 SMNVEV (reference sequence). The length of the CDR3 is 12 residues. The ends lost 3 bases at V and 6 bases at J; junction bases unmatched: 1. Written as DNA, the CDR3 is TGTGCCAGCAGTTTTACAGGGGGCGAGCAGTACTTC. It codes for CASSFTGGEQYF.

The chain links TRBV9 to TRBJ1-3, with D perhaps TRBD1 (6 bases). Germline-derived CDR1 and CDR2 are SGDLS and YYNGEE. The germline V and J ends were trimmed by 3 bases and 1 base, with 8 bases remaining between them. The CDR3 consists of 14 residues. As DNA, the CDR3 is TGTGCCAGCAGCGGGACAGAGTCTGGAAACACCATATATTTT. It specifies CASSGTESGNTIYF.

The rearrangement joins TRBV7-6 to TRBJ2-3; D is ambiguous. V lost 5 bases and J 6 bases, leaving 18 bases between the germline ends. This CDR3 comprises 15 residues. The germline gives CDR1 SGHVS, CDR2 FNYEAQ. This CDR3 reads CASSAAVSGMDTQYF. The CDR3 coding sequence is TGTGCCAGCAGCGCGGCGGTGTCTGGAATGGATACGCAGTATTTT.